These 28 T cell receptor beta chains were all obtained from the same sample, sequenced in a study of CD8+ T cells in alopecia areata. RNA, once extracted, was reverse transcribed into cDNA for use as the sequencing template. Some clones are missing from TCRdb's copy, which holds only in-frame ones; the method was immunoSEQ multiplex PCR. The sample has 150,000 to 200,000 clones, roughly 65% seen once. Treatment defined: oral pan-JAK inhibitor, 5-10 mg twice daily. The specimen comprised CD4+ T cells sorted from blood, sampled at week 4, from a patient treated with tofacitinib. The receptors here all came from a human donor with alopecia areata.

This sequence joins TRBV7-2 and TRBJ1-2, with a possible D match to TRBD1 (6 bases). CDR1 SGHTA and CDR2 FQGNSA come from the germline V gene. The CDR3 is 15 amino acids. V was shortened by 3 bases and J by 2 bases, with 13 bases between the two germline ends. The CDR3 loop reads CASSFMDRLNYGYTF. The CDR3 DNA is TGTGCCAGCAGCTTTATGGACAGACTCAACTATGGCTACACCTTC.

The chain is built from TRBV5-6 and TRBJ1-2; D unresolved. The CDR3 has 12 amino acids. Trimming left V 4 bases short and J 3 bases short, with 7 bases between. Germline CDR1 SGHDT, CDR2 YYEEEE. This CDR3 reads CASSPRDYGYTF. CDR3 bases: TGTGCCAGCAGCCCCCGAGACTATGGCTACACCTTC.

The chain couples TRBV9 to TRBJ1-6; TRBD1 might be the D (5 bases). The ends were cut back, 0 bases at V and 9 bases at J, with 13 bases in the middle. CDR1 is SGDLS, CDR2 YYNGEE, per germline. The CDR3 contains 15 residues. The CDR3 DNA sequence: TGTGCCAGCAGCGTAGGCGGGGTGAGGGGTTCACCCCTCCACTTT. This codes for CASSVGGVRGSPLHF.

J is TRBJ1-5 and V is TRBV6-5; 7 bases are a match to TRBD1. This CDR3 has 14 amino acids. The germline V gene encodes CDR1 MNHEY and CDR2 SVGAGI. The V gene end was trimmed by 5 bases and the J gene end by 5 bases; junction bases not matched to a gene: 6. For the CDR3, the DNA is TGTGCCAGCAGTCCCGGGACAGTTTATCAGCCCCAGCATTTT. Its protein product is CASSPGTVYQPQHF.

The CDR3 sequence is CASRQGEGYTF. CDR3 DNA: TGTGCCAGCAGGCAGGGGGAAGGCTACACCTTC. The chain joins TRBV2 to TRBJ1-2, with 7 bases identical to TRBD1. This CDR3 is 11 amino acids long. V was clipped by 6 bases and J by 8 bases; unmatched bases: 3. Germline assignment: CDR1 SNHLY and CDR2 FYNNEI.

On this clone itself: Other DNA sequences within the sample encode an identical CDR3. V usage is TRBV7-2 and J usage is TRBJ2-7; D remains unclear. This CDR3 region has 11 residues. From germline, CDR1 is SGHTA and CDR2 FQGNSA. V dropped 1 base and J dropped 5 bases, with 3 bases sitting between them. The CDR3: CASSLGDEQYF. The CDR3 DNA follows: TGTGCCAGCAGCTTAGGGGACGAGCAGTACTTC.

CDR3 nucleotide sequence: TGCAGCGCCGACACGCCGATGAACACTGAAGCTTTCTTT. Amino acids: CSADTPMNTEAFF. The chain employs TRBV29-1 and TRBJ1-1, with D unclear. The CDR3 length is 13 residues. Trimming stripped 7 bases from V and 0 bases from J, with 12 bases between. Germline CDR1 SQVTM, CDR2 ANQGSEA.

The chain links TRBV30 to TRBJ1-6; D possibly corresponds to TRBD1 (5 bases). The CDR3 totals 13 residues. Deletions cut 3 bases from V and 10 bases from J, with 13 bases between. Germline V lookup: CDR1 GTSNPN, CDR2 SVGIG (reference sequence). The CDR3 coding sequence is TGTGCCTGGAGGCAGGGCCGTCAGTCACCCCTCCACTTT. Translating it yields CAWRQGRQSPLHF.

This clone has just a few counts. CDR3 sequence: CASSEGGQGFLDEQYF. DNA of the CDR3: TGTGCCAGCAGTGAAGGGGGACAGGGGTTCCTCGACGAGCAGTACTTC. The chain links TRBV2 to TRBJ2-7; 10 bases agree with TRBD1. CDR1 is SNHLY and CDR2 is FYNNEI in the germline V gene. The ends lost 1 base at V and 5 bases at J; junction bases unmatched: 8. The CDR3 has 16 amino acids.

This chain joins TRBV30 and TRBJ1-4; 8 positions agree with TRBD1. V gave up 3 bases and J gave up 7 bases; unmatched junction bases: 7. CDR1 is GTSNPN, CDR2 SVGIG, per germline (reference sequence). This CDR3 region has 14 residues. The CDR3 coding sequence is TGTGCCTGGAGCCTCGGGACAGGTGGTGAAAAACTGTTTTTT. Amino acids: CAWSLGTGGEKLFF.

This chain joins TRBV30 and TRBJ2-7; 7 bases align to TRBD1. Germline V lookup: CDR1 GTSNPN, CDR2 SVGIG (reference sequence). J lost 3 bases, V lost 4 bases, and 3 bases had no gene match. CDR3 length: 12 residues. CDR3 DNA: TGTGCCTGGACTAGGGACAGCTACGAGCAGTACTTC. It is translated as CAWTRDSYEQYF.

The DNA of the CDR3 is TGTGCCAGCAGTCGTCAAGCAGCGGGGGGGGCGATGCAGTACTTC. Translating it yields CASSRQAAGGAMQYF. V and J are TRBV11-2 and TRBJ2-7, with 10 bases matching TRBD2. The germline V gene encodes CDR1 SGHAT and CDR2 FQNNGV. The junction had 14 bases not matched to a gene; V was cut back by 6 bases and J by 9 bases. The CDR3 is 15 residues long.

The chain has TRBV5-6 and TRBJ2-7; 7 nucleotides agree with TRBD2. The CDR3 sequence is 15 residues long. The J segment lost 0 bases and the V segment lost 0 bases, leaving 3 bases of the junction unmatched. The germline gives CDR1 SGHDT, CDR2 YYEEEE. The CDR3 region has the DNA TGTGCCAGCAGCTTGGTCGGGGGGAACTCCTACGAGCAGTACTTC. Protein product: CASSLVGGNSYEQYF.

This CDR3 is CASSQDPGQGVSNQPQHF. The CDR3 DNA sequence: TGTGCCAGCAGCCAAGATCCCGGACAGGGCGTGAGCAATCAGCCCCAGCATTTT. V is TRBV14 and J is TRBJ1-5, with 8 positions matching TRBD1. The CDR3 has 18 residues. Germline V CDR1 and CDR2: SGHDN, FVKESK. V was pared by 0 bases and J by 1 base, with 8 bases of the junction left unmatched.

The gene calls are TRBV5-4 and TRBJ1-4, with D possibly matching TRBD1 (5 bases). The CDR3 loop spans 16 amino acids. With 4 bases removed from V and 1 base from J, the gap between germline ends came to 14 bases. Germline V gene data show CDR1 as SGHNT and CDR2 as YYREEE (reference sequence). The CDR3, as DNA: TGTGCCAGCAGCATAAGGACACCTGGAACTAATGAAAAACTGTTTTTT. Translating gives CASSIRTPGTNEKLFF.

The chain recombines TRBV30 with TRBJ1-1; D call uncertain. The CDR3 length is 12 residues. Germline-derived CDR1 and CDR2 are GTSNPN and SVGIG (reference sequence). Trimming removed 4 bases at V and 0 bases at J, with 6 bases between. DNA of the CDR3: TGTGCCTGGATGAGGTTGAACACTGAAGCTTTCTTT. Amino acid sequence: CAWMRLNTEAFF.

This chain joins TRBV4-2 and TRBJ2-2; D gene ambiguous. CDR1 and CDR2 (germline): LGHNA, YNFKEQ. This CDR3 spans 16 amino acids. V shed 0 bases and J shed 1 base, with 9 bases lying between them. CDR3 amino acids: CASSQDPLVNTGELFF. The CDR3 DNA reads TGTGCCAGCAGCCAAGATCCCCTAGTGAACACCGGGGAGCTGTTTTTT.

This clone was picked up a small number of times. The gene calls are TRBV7-2 and TRBJ1-5; possibly TRBD1 for D (5 bases). The CDR3 loop spans 13 amino acids. Per germline, CDR1 SGHTA and CDR2 FQGNSA. Trimming removed 4 bases at V and 7 bases at J, with 11 bases between. The DNA for the CDR3 is TGTGCCAGCAGCTACGACAGAACCCAGCCCCAGCATTTT. It encodes CASSYDRTQPQHF.

V is TRBV7-9 and J is TRBJ2-1; TRBD2 aligns across 13 bases. This CDR3 is 16 amino acids long. J was trimmed by 2 bases and V by 5 bases; bases with no gene match: 3. Germline CDR1 SEHNR, CDR2 FQNEAQ (reference sequence). CDR3 sequence: CASSPLAGGPYNEQFF. CDR3 in DNA: TGTGCCAGCAGCCCACTAGCGGGGGGGCCCTACAATGAGCAGTTCTTC.

The chain carries TRBV29-1 and TRBJ2-7, with unresolved D. Germline lookup yields CDR1 SQVTM and CDR2 ANQGSEA. Trimming cost V 2 bases and J 3 bases, with 5 bases left between them. The CDR3 consists of 11 residues. The CDR3 loop is CSVESIYEQYF. For the CDR3, the DNA is TGCAGCGTTGAAAGTATCTACGAGCAGTACTTC.

The chain has TRBV7-3 and TRBJ1-1; D ambiguous. The V gene's germline CDR1 is SGHTA and CDR2 FQGTGA. The CDR3 consists of 13 residues. Trimming shortened V by 5 bases and J by 1 base, and 8 bases separated the two germline ends. The CDR3 DNA reads TGTGCCAGCAGCCCTGAGGCGAACACTGAAGCTTTCTTT. This codes for CASSPEANTEAFF. Combining the CDR3 with reference TRBV7-3 and TRBJ1-1 gives the whole variable domain GAGVSQTPSNKVTEKGKYVELRCDPISGHTALYWYRQSLGQGPEFLIYFQGTGAADDSGLPNDRFFAVRPEGSVSTLKIQRTERGDSAVYLCASSPEANTEAFFGQGTRLTVV.

The chain has TRBV5-1 and TRBJ2-5; 8 bases are shared with TRBD1. Germline values: CDR1 SGHRS, CDR2 YFSETQ. The CDR3 covers 13 residues. V dropped 3 bases and J dropped 5; count of bases not matched to a gene: 3. The CDR3 nucleotides read TGCGCCAGCAGCTGGGGACAGGATGAGACCCAGTACTTC. This translates into CASSWGQDETQYF.

The chain has TRBV7-9 and TRBJ2-1; TRBD1 agrees at 10 bases. Germline V lookup: CDR1 SEHNR, CDR2 FQNEAQ (reference sequence). The CDR3 is 16 residues long. The ends lost 3 bases at V and 5 bases at J; junction bases unmatched: 7. CDR3 nucleotide sequence: TGTGCCAGCAGCTTGCCGGGACAGGGGATCAACAATGAGCAGTTCTTC. It yields the protein CASSLPGQGINNEQFF.

The chain joins TRBV5-4 to TRBJ2-7, with D perhaps assigned TRBD1 or TRBD2 (6 bases each). V was clipped by 6 bases and J by 0 bases, with 16 bases between them. The CDR3 contains 15 residues. In germline, CDR1 is SGHNT, CDR2 YYREEE (reference sequence). The CDR3 DNA reads as TGTGCCAGCACCTCGGGGGCCCTAAACTCCTACGAGCAGTACTTC. It yields the protein CASTSGALNSYEQYF. Drawing the rest from reference TRBV5-4 and TRBJ2-7, the complete variable domain is ETGVTQSPTHLIKTRGQQVTLRCSSQSGHNTVSWYQQALGQGPQFIFQYYREEENGRGNFPPRFSGLQFPNYSSELNVNALELDDSALYLCASTSGALNSYEQYFGPGTRLTVT.

V gene TRBV5-4 combines with J gene TRBJ2-2, with unresolved D. V was clipped by 3 bases and J by 4 bases, with 13 bases between them. The CDR3 covers 15 residues. In germline, CDR1 is SGHNT, CDR2 YYREEE (reference sequence). CDR3 bases: TGTGCCAGCAGCTCTCTCGCGGACCCCACCGGGGAGCTGTTTTTT. Protein: CASSSLADPTGELFF.

The CDR3 sequence: CASSWGAGNYGYTF. CDR3 coding DNA: TGTGCCAGCAGTTGGGGGGCGGGGAACTATGGCTACACCTTC. The chain employs TRBV27 and TRBJ1-2; maybe TRBD1 (6 bases). Germline CDR1 reads MNHEY; CDR2 reads SMNVEV (reference sequence). V was trimmed by 4 bases and J by 2 bases, leaving 11 bases between them. The CDR3 runs 14 residues.

The chain combines TRBV29-1 with TRBJ2-1; 7 positions match TRBD1. Germline V gene sequence: CDR1 SQVTM, CDR2 ANQGSEA. This CDR3 region has 11 residues. V shed 7 bases and J 8 bases; nucleotides not matched to a gene: 5. In DNA form, the CDR3 reads TGCAGCGGAGACAGGGCGGATGAGCAGTTCTTC. It encodes CSGDRADEQFF.

A word on this clone: Other DNA sequences from this sample encode an identical CDR3 as well. The V and J genes are TRBV30 and TRBJ1-2; possibly TRBD1 for D (5 bases). V was pared by 0 bases and J by 0 bases, with 8 bases between. The CDR3 contains 14 residues. Germline CDR1 GTSNPN, CDR2 SVGIG (reference sequence). Written as DNA, the CDR3 is TGTGCCTGGAGTGTACGGGGGACTAACTATGGCTACACCTTC. Translation gives CAWSVRGTNYGYTF.